This is a list of T cell receptor beta chains from one sample in a study of cytomegalovirus exposure and HLA in healthy donors. Sequenced by immunoSEQ multiplex PCR; TCRdb stores in-frame clones only, minus some. Of more than 90,000 clones in the sample, 75% to 80% were seen once. Sequenced material: PBMCs. The receptors originated from a female donor in good health and CMV-seronegative. Both conserved end residues are part of each CDR3. The D gene is left open where the match is weak. Clone sizes are given selectively: once, few, many, or a class where the clone is expanded.

clone_size j_call d_call cdr3_length v_call cdr3_aa cdr3_nt
. TRBJ2-3 . 16 TRBV9 CASSEGRRESTDTQYF TGTGCCAGCAGCGAGGGGAGGCGGGAATCCACAGATACGCAGTATTTT
few TRBJ1-1 TRBD1 14 TRBV2 CASSEMTGRTEAFF TGTGCCAGCAGTGAAATGACAGGGCGGACTGAAGCTTTCTTT
once TRBJ1-2 TRBD1 14 TRBV30 CAWSVQGATRGYTF TGTGCCTGGAGTGTACAGGGGGCGACGCGGGGCTACACCTTC
. TRBJ1-2 . 15 TRBV11-3 CASSFFSRSNYGYTF TGTGCCAGCAGCTTCTTTTCGCGCTCTAACTATGGCTACACCTTC
. TRBJ2-7 . 16 TRBV6-1 CASSEGLGTQWYEQYF TGTGCCAGCAGTGAAGGCCTCGGGACACAATGGTACGAGCAGTACTTC
. TRBJ1-5 TRBD1 16 TRBV28 CASSSPPGQGNQPQHF TGTGCCAGCAGTTCGCCCCCGGGACAGGGAAATCAGCCCCAGCATTTT
. TRBJ1-1 . 14 TRBV27 CASSSREGTTEAFF TGTGCCAGCAGTTCTAGAGAGGGAACCACTGAAGCTTTCTTT
. TRBJ2-1 . 17 TRBV7-2 CASSLDGQQNSYNEQFF TGTGCCAGCAGCTTAGATGGGCAACAGAATTCCTACAATGAGCAGTTCTTC
. TRBJ1-1 TRBD1 15 TRBV19 CASSPRGAPYTEAFF TGTGCCAGTAGTCCCAGGGGGGCTCCGTACACTGAAGCTTTCTTT
. TRBJ2-1 . 16 TRBV5-1 CASSLGRETLYNEQFF TGCGCCAGCAGCTTGGGACGGGAGACGTTGTACAATGAGCAGTTCTTC
. TRBJ2-1 . 18 TRBV5-5 CASSLNQGQGRTYNEQFF TGTGCCAGCAGCTTGAATCAGGGGCAGGGGAGAACCTACAATGAGCAGTTCTTC
. TRBJ1-2 TRBD1 17 TRBV5-1 CASSETGTGKVMYGYTF TGCGCCAGCAGCGAAACCGGGACAGGGAAGGTTATGTATGGCTACACCTTC
. TRBJ2-3 TRBD2 14 TRBV7-3 CASSQGLAPDTQYF TGTGCCAGCAGCCAAGGACTAGCCCCAGATACGCAGTATTTT
. TRBJ2-7 TRBD1 11 TRBV6-5 CATRQGYEQYF TGTGCCACCCGACAGGGGTACGAGCAGTACTTC
. TRBJ1-2 TRBD1 13 TRBV7-9 CASSPRQGSGYTF TGTGCCAGCAGCCCTAGACAGGGAAGCGGCTACACCTTC
. TRBJ1-2 TRBD1 14 TRBV6-5 CASHISGQGGGYTF TGTGCCAGCCACATTTCAGGACAGGGGGGAGGCTACACCTTC
. TRBJ2-1 . 11 TRBV5-6 CASSLENEQFF TGTGCCAGCAGCCTTGAGAATGAGCAGTTCTTC
. TRBJ2-7 TRBD2 15 TRBV9 CASSETSGMPYEQYF TGTGCCAGCAGCGAGACTAGCGGGATGCCCTACGAGCAGTACTTC
. TRBJ2-7 TRBD2 12 TRBV25-1 CACGSGTYEQYF TGTGCCTGCGGGAGCGGGACCTACGAGCAGTACTTC
. TRBJ1-3 TRBD1 16 TRBV7-2 CASSSYRGPGGNTIYF TGTGCCAGCAGCTCCTACAGGGGGCCGGGTGGAAACACCATATATTTT